This T cell receptor beta chain is from a study of TIL therapy for anti-PD-1-resistant metastatic lung cancer (dated by TCRdb to 2020 to 2023). The study in broad terms: Tumors were harvested prior to any PD-1/PD-L1 blockade, after which nivolumab was administered to patients, and lymphodepletion, expanded TIL infusion and IL-2 were given to patients who progressed. A median age of approximately 50 years (range about 35-80) and a median tumor PD-L1 proportion score of 4.5% to 6.5% were recorded among enrolled patients. Most of the cohort had lung adenocarcinoma, a handful of tumors were EGFR-mutant and two were ALK-rearranged, and half of the patients were current or former smokers. A median non-synonymous tumor mutation burden of about 1.5 mutations per megabase was determined across the cohort by whole-exome sequencing. T cell receptor beta sequencing of tumor and peripheral blood was used to follow clonotypes across the tumor, the expanded TIL product and serial blood samples.

What the study reported, not specific to this receptor: The cohort was highly selected, with more treatment-naive, never-smoker and oncogene-addicted patients than typical, limiting generalizability. Clonotypes from the infused TIL partially replaced the baseline peripheral repertoire and then declined over months, and persistence showed no apparent association with response. The study protocol defined all tumor marker inferences as exploratory.

As for this clone: The clone's antigen remains unknown. Base qualities are not at hand, and no much larger clone is one base apart.

In the paper's terms, the time point label means: pre-treatment sample, taken before nivolumab and TIL therapy. Adults with stage 4 NSCLC were enrolled from October 2017 to early 2020 in a dual-center phase I trial. Samples were obtained from a single-arm, open-label phase I trial in which tumor-infiltrating lymphocyte therapy with nivolumab was evaluated in advanced non-small cell lung cancer. Blood mononuclear cells were isolated from EDTA tubes by Ficoll gradient and were snap-frozen as pellets, and DNA was extracted with a Qiagen mini-prep kit. According to the germline V gene, CDR1 reads SGHRS and CDR2 reads YFSETQ. V is cut by 4 bases and J by 1 base, and the space between the germline ends is 13 bases. From cysteine to phenylalanine, the CDR3 is 15 amino acids long. The only DNA kept is the CDR3, 45 bases in frame from the first base. TCR beta CDR3 regions were amplified from genomic DNA with the immunoSEQ v3 hsTCRB kit using bias-controlled multiplex PCR. The TCR libraries were sequenced on an Illumina NextSeq 500 to approximately 1.8 million read pairs for survey level or 5-6 million read pairs for deep level. Processing in the source paper ran as follows. V, D and J genes were assigned, non-productive sequences were removed, and clonality was reported by immunoSEQ Analyzer software. To compare repertoires between infused TIL and blood, productive Simpson clonality was used along with the Morisita overlap index of productive TRB rearrangements. For each clone in blood, the absolute clonotype count was estimated by multiplying the lymphocyte count by the CD3+ fraction and by the clone's productive frequency. This immuneACCESS table, as held by TCRdb, lists in-frame sequences with V and J called but not all clones. Of the missing ones, under half trace to an unresolved V gene in checked studies; the others have no known cause. The D gene and trimming were derived from the DNA, and the V and J assignments and clone size from that table. The sample table shows about 60,000 clones, and under 75% are seen once. Over 6.5% of the sample is held by the ten biggest clonotypes.

The chain is assembled from TRBV5-1 and TRBJ2-3; the D gene is perhaps TRBD2, on 7 matching bases. Source: blood, taken at baseline. The source of this sequence is a person between 25 and 80 years old with non-small cell lung cancer. The nucleotide sequence reads as follows: TGCGCCAGCAGCGTGGGGGGGCAGGGCACAGATACGCAGTATTTT. This encodes CASSVGGQGTDTQYF.